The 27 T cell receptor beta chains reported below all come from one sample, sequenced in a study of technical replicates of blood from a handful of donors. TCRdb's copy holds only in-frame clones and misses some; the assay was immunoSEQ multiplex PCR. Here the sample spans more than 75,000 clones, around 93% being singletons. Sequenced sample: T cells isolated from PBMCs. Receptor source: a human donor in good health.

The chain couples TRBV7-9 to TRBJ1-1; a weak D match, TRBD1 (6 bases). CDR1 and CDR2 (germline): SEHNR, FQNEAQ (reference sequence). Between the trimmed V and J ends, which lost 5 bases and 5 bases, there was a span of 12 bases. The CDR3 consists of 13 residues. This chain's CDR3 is CASSTTGWTEAFF. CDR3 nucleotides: TGTGCCAGCAGCACAACAGGGTGGACTGAAGCTTTCTTT.

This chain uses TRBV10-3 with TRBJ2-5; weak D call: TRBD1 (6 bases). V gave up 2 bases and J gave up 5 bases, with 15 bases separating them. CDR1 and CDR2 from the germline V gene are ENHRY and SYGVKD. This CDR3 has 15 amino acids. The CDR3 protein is CAISEARGVLETQYF. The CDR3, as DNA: TGTGCCATCAGTGAGGCCAGGGGTGTTTTGGAGACCCAGTACTTC.

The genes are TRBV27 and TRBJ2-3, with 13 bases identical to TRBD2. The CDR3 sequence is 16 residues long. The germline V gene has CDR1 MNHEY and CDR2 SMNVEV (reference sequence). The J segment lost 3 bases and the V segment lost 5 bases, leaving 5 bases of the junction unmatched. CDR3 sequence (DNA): TGTGCCAGCAGTCCAGGACTAGCGGGAGTGACAGATACGCAGTATTTT. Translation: CASSPGLAGVTDTQYF.

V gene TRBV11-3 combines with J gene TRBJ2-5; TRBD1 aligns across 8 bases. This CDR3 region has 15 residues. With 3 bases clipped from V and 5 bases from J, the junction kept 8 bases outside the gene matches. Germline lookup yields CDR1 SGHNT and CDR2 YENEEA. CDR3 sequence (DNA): TGTGCCAGCAGCTTGAGTCGACAGGGGATGGAGACCCAGTACTTC. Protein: CASSLSRQGMETQYF.

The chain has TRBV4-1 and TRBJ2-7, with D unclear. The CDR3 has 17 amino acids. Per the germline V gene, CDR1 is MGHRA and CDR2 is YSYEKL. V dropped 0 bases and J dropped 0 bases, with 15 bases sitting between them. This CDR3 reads CASSQESVTPNSYEQYF. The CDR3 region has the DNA TGCGCCAGCAGCCAAGAGTCGGTGACTCCGAACTCCTACGAGCAGTACTTC.

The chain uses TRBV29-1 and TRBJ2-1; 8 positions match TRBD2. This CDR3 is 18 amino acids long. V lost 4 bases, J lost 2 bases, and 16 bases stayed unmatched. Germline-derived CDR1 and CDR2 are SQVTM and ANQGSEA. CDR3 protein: CSVVTVYFGRDPYNEQFF. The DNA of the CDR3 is TGCAGCGTTGTCACGGTTTATTTCGGGAGGGACCCCTACAATGAGCAGTTCTTC.

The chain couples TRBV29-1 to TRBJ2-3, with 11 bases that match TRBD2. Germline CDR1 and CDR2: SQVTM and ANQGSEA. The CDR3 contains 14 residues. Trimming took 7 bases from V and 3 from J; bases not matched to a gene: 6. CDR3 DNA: TGCAGCGCCAAAAGACTAGCGGGGACAGATACGCAGTATTTT. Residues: CSAKRLAGTDTQYF.

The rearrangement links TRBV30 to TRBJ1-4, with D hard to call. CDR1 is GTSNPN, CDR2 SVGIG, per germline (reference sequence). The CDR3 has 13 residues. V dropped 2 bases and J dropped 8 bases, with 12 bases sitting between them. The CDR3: CAWSWVRGEKLFF. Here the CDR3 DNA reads TGTGCCTGGAGTTGGGTGAGAGGGGAAAAACTGTTTTTT.

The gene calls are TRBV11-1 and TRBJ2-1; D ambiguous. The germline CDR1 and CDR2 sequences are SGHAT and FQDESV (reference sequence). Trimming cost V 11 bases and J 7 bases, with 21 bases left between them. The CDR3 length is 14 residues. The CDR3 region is CASSSRVLRNEQFF. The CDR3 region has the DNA TGTGCCTCGTCGAGCCGGGTCCTAAGGAATGAGCAGTTCTTC.

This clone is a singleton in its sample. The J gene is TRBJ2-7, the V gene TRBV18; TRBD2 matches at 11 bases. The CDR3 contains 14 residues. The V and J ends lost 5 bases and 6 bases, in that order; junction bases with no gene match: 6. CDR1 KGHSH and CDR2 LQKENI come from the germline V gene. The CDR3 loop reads CASSTTSGIVEQYF. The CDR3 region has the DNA TGTGCCAGCTCAACGACTAGCGGGATCGTCGAGCAGTACTTC.

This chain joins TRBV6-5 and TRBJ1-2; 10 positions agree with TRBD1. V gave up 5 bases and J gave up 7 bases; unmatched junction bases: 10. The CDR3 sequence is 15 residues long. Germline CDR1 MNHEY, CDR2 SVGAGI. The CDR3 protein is CASSPYRDRGFGYTF. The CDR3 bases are TGTGCCAGCAGTCCTTACCGGGACAGGGGTTTTGGCTACACCTTC.

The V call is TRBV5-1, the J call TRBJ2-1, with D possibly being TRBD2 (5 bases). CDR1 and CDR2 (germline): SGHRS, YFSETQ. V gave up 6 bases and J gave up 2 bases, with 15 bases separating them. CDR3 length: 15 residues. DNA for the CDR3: TGCGCCAGCAAACTTGAGGGAGTCACCTACAATGAGCAGTTCTTC. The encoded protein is CASKLEGVTYNEQFF. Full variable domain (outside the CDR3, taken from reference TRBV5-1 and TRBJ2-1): KAGVTQTPRYLIKTRGQQVTLSCSPISGHRSVSWYQQTPGQGLQFLFEYFSETQRNKGNFPGRFSGRQFSNSRSEMNVSTLELGDSALYLCASKLEGVTYNEQFFGPGTRLTVL.

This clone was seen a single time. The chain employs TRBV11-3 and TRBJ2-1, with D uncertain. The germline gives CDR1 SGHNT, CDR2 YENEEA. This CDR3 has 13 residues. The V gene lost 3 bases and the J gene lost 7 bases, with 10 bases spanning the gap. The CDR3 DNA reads TGTGCCAGCAGCTTTCGACCAGCGAATGAGCAGTTCTTC. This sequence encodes CASSFRPANEQFF.

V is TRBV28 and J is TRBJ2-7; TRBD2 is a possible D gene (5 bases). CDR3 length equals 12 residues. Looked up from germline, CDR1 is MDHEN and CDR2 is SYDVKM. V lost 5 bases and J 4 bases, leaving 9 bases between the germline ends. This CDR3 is CASSRTSYEQYF. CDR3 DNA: TGTGCCAGCAGTCGAACTAGTTACGAGCAGTACTTC.

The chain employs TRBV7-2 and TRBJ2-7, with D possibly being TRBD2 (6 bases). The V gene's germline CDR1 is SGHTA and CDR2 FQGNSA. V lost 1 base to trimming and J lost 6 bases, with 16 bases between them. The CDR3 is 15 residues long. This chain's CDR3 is CASSLVRDFGPEQYF. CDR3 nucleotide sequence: TGTGCCAGCAGCTTAGTCCGGGACTTCGGACCCGAGCAGTACTTC.

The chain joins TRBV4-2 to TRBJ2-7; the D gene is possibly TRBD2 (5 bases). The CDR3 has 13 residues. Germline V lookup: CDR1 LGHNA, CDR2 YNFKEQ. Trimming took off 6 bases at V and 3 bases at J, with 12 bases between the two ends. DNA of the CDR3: TGTGCCAGCAGTCCCACCGGGGTCTACGAGCAGTACTTC. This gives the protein CASSPTGVYEQYF.

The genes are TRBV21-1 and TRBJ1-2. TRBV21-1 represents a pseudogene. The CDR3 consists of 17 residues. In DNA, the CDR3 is TGTGCCAGAAGCAAAGCTATTTCCGGGATTTATCGCTATGGCTACACCTTC. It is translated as CARSKAISGIYRYGYTF.

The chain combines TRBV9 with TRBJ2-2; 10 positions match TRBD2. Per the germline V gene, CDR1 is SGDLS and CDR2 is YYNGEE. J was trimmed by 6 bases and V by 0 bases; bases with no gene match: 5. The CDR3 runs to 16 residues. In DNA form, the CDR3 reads TGTGCCAGCAGCGTAGCTAGCGGGGGTTTTGCCGGGGAGCTGTTTTTT. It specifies CASSVASGGFAGELFF.

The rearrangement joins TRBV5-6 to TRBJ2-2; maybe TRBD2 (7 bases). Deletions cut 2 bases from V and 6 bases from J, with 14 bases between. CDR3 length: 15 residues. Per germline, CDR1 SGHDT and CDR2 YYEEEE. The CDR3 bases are TGTGCCAGCAGCTTTTCGGGGGGCCCCCCCGGGGAGCTGTTTTTT. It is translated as CASSFSGGPPGELFF.

The CDR3 spells CASSLGGSGNTIYF. CDR3 nucleotides: TGTGCCAGCAGCTTGGGGGGCTCTGGAAACACCATATATTTT. This sequence joins TRBV13 and TRBJ1-3; TRBD1 is a possible D gene (5 bases). V lost 3 bases to trimming and J lost 0 bases, with 6 bases between them. Per germline, CDR1 PRHDT and CDR2 FYEKMQ (reference sequence). The length of the CDR3 is 14 residues.

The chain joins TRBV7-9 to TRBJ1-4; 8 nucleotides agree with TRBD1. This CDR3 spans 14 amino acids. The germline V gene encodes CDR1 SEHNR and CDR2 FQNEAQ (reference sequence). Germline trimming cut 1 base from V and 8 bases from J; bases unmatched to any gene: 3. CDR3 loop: CASSLGRGLEKLFF. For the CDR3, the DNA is TGTGCCAGCAGCTTAGGCAGGGGGCTCGAAAAACTGTTTTTT.

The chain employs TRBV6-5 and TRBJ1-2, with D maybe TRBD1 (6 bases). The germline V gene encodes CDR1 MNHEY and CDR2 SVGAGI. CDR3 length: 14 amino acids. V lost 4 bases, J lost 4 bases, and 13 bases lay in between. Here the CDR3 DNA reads TGTGCCAGCAGTTTCTCGGACAGAAGCTATGGCTACACCTTC. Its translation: CASSFSDRSYGYTF.

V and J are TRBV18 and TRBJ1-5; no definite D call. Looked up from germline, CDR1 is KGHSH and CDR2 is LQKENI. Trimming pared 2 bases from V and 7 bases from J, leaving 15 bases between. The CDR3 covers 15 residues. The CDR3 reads CASSPNAQSGQPQHF. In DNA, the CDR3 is TGTGCCAGCTCACCAAACGCACAGTCGGGGCAGCCCCAGCATTTT.

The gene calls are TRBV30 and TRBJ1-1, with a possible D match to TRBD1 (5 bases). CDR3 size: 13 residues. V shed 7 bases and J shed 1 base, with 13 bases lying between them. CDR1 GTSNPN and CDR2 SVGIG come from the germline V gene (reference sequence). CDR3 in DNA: TGTGCCTCACGAAGACAGAGGAACACTGAAGCTTTCTTT. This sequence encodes CASRRQRNTEAFF.

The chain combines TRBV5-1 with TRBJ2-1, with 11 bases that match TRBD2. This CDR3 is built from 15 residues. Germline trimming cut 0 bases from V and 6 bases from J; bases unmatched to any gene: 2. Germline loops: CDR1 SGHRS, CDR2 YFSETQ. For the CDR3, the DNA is TGCGCCAGCAGCTTGGCACTAGCGGGAGTCAATGAGCAGTTCTTC. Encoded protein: CASSLALAGVNEQFF.

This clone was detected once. In DNA form, the CDR3 reads TGTGCCACCAGCAGAGATCTCGGGTTCGGTACGCAGTATTTT. As protein: CATSRDLGFGTQYF. This rearrangement joins TRBV15 to TRBJ2-3; D gene unclear. V lost 0 bases to trimming and J lost 8 bases, with 12 bases between them. Germline lookup yields CDR1 LNHNV and CDR2 YYDKDF (reference sequence). The CDR3 length is 14 residues.

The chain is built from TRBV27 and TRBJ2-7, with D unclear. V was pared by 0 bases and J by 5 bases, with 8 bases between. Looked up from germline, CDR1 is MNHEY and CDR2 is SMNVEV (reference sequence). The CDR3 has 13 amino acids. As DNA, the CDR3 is TGTGCCAGCAGTTTATCTCAGGTAAACGAGCAGTACTTC. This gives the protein CASSLSQVNEQYF.